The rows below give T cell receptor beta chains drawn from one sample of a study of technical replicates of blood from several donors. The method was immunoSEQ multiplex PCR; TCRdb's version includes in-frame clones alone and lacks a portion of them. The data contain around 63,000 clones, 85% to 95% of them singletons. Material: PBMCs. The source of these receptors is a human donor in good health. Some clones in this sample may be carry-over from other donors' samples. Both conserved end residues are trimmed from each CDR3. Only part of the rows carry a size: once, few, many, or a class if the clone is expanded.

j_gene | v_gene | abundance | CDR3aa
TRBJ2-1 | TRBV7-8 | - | ASSLDRTADEQF
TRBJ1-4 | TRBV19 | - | ASSRRSVGTNEKLF
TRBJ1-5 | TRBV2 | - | ASTQDRVGNQPQH
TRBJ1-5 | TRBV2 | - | ASSEGDNPNRPQH
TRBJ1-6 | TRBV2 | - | ASKGTGAQSPLH
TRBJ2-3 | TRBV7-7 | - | ASSGGTGVADTQY
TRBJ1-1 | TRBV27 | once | ASSSQGWGTEAF
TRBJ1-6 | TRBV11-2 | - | ASSPGTVVGRSYNSPLH
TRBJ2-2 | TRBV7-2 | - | ASSPPGTGELF
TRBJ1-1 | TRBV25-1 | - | ASSVFPGEAF
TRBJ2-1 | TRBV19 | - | ASSAGSGRSFSYNEQF
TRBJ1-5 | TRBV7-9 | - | ASSLGAGQPQH
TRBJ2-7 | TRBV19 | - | ASSRGLAREQY
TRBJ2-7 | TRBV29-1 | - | SVRDSYEQY
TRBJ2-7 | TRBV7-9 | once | ASSFARGLAGTGGYEQY
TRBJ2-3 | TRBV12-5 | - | ASGLVLGQTDTQY
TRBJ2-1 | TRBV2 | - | ASSRENEQF
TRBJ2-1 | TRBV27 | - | ASSLHSAGGSYNEQF
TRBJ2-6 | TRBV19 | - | ASSYRGHYSSGANVLT
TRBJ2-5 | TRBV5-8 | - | ASSLASETQY
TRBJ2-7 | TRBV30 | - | AWSGDSVYEQY
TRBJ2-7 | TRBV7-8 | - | ASSLSGGLSQQY
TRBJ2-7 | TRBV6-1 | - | ASLPDRVTYEQY
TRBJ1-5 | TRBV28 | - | ASSFRDRAPQPQH
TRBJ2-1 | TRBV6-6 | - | ASSRGSSYNEQF
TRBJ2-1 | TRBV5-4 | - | ASSLVASGGLTQYNEQF
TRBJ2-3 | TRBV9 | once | ASSVDGGGTDTQY
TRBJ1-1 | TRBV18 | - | ASSPGQGYTEAF
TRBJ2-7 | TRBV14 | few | ASSQDVSPGFSYEQY
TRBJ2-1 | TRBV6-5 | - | ASRLAEYNEQF
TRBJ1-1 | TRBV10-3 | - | AVGGTEAF
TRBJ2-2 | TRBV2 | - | ASSLGAPANTGELF